This TCR beta chain stems from a study of blood T cell repertoires in COVID-19 (dated by TCRdb to 2020 to 2022). For the study in its entirety: Samples covering the acute and convalescent phases of COVID-19 were provided by collaborators in the United States, Italy and Spain. The material from the prospective study consisted of cDNA or gDNA derived from T cells, B-cell-depleted T cells, or PBMCs. Deeply sampled blood TCRbeta repertoires from subjects exposed to, actively infected with, or recovered from COVID-19 were included in the dataset. A freely available public database, intended as a resource for researchers studying the immune response to SARS-CoV-2, is where the repertoires were released. The samples were drawn from two sources: the first 160 participants of the ongoing ImmuneRACE study, and approximately 1,300 subjects contributed by 6 global collaborators. A de-identified subject ID, COVID-19 status, age in years and sex were almost always included in the sample metadata. Where HLA class I and class II types were available, the types were taken from metadata supplied by the sample provider, not from assay-based typing.

With respect to this clone: Its antigen is still unknown. No clone much larger than this one lies a single base away; base qualities are absent.

Summary of the overall study and its limitations: How much clinical and demographic metadata was included differed by source and by participant, and the metadata was provided uncurated.

V loses 5 bases at its end and J loses 9 bases; junction bases beyond the gene matches: 9. There are 15 amino acids in the CDR3, from cysteine to phenylalanine inclusive. CDR3 DNA only is kept here, 45 bases in frame from base 1. The germline V gene (reference sequence) gives CDR1 as LNHDA and CDR2 as SQIVND. The collaborating institutions used their own protocols to collect whole blood in K2EDTA tubes. Collaborator samples were shipped for TCRbeta analysis as frozen whole blood, isolated PBMCs, or DNA extracted from either sample type. The immunoSEQ Assay, a bias-controlled multiplex PCR, was used to amplify TCRbeta CDR3 regions from genomic DNA. As for how the authors treated the data: The number of nucleated cells in each sample was estimated from the amplification of reference gene primers within the assay. To quantify the absolute abundance of each unique TCRbeta CDR3 rearrangement, sequence reads were collapsed and filtered. For each sample, productive Simpson clonality was calculated as the square root of Simpson's diversity index over productive rearrangements. TCRdb obtained this table from immuneACCESS and retained in-frame rearrangements with V and J assigned. These tables miss some clones; where compared with another copy, unresolved V genes account for less than half of the shortfall, and the remainder is unexplained. D and trimming were read from the DNA, whereas the V and J calls and clone size are those reported in that table. The sample table contains about 38,000 clones; only one count was recorded for roughly 90% of them. The ten largest clonotypes hold about 35% of the sample.

The sample consisted of peripheral blood. Recombination joined TRBV19 with TRBJ2-1; 11 bases in between match TRBD2. This receptor was obtained from a man in his 70s with active COVID-19. This receptor has the CDR3 CASSPRSSGGIEQFF. The DNA sequence follows: TGTGCCAGTAGTCCTCGGTCTAGCGGGGGGATTGAGCAGTTCTTC.